The 29 T cell receptor beta chains below all came from one sample that was sequenced in a study of T cells in localized non-small cell lung cancer. Using immunoSEQ multiplex PCR, the repertoire was profiled, and TCRdb retains in-frame clones only, with some absent. The sample shows under 3,000 clones, 35% to 45% of them seen only once. Source: lymph node tissue, taken before any cancer treatment. Every receptor here comes from a male donor aged 60 or older with stage II squamous cell lung carcinoma.

This clone came up a few times. This chain uses TRBV27 with TRBJ2-5; 8 nucleotides align to TRBD2. With 4 bases clipped from V and 4 bases from J, the junction kept 2 bases outside the gene matches. Germline loops: CDR1 MNHEY, CDR2 SMNVEV (reference sequence). This CDR3 spans 13 amino acids. CDR3 amino acids: CASSSSGRETQYF. CDR3 bases: TGTGCCAGCAGTTCAAGCGGGAGAGAGACCCAGTACTTC.

The chain recombines TRBV30 with TRBJ2-5; TRBD2 matches at 11 bases. Germline V gene data show CDR1 as GTSNPN and CDR2 as SVGIG (reference sequence). V was pared by 4 bases and J by 5 bases, with 9 bases of the junction left unmatched. The CDR3 length is 15 residues. The CDR3 DNA sequence: TGTGCCTGGACTTATAGCGGGGGGGCCGGGGAGACCCAGTACTTC. Its protein is CAWTYSGGAGETQYF.

This clone turned up a few times. The chain employs TRBV12-1 and TRBJ2-7; the table gives TRBD1 as D, unverified against the DNA. TRBV12-1 is a pseudogene. The CDR3 is 15 residues long. The CDR3 spells CASSSGTGLSYEQYF. CDR3 bases: TGTGCCAGCAGCTCCGGGACAGGCCTATCCTACGAGCAGTACTTC.

The CDR3: CASHRGTGSRGSPEAFF. DNA for the CDR3: TGTGCCAGTCATCGGGGGACAGGGTCTCGGGGAAGCCCTGAAGCTTTCTTT. The chain joins TRBV19 to TRBJ1-1, with 9 bases that match TRBD1. The CDR3 extends over 17 amino acids. Trimming removed 8 bases from V and 6 bases from J; junction bases left unmatched: 19. Per germline, CDR1 LNHDA and CDR2 SQIVND (reference sequence).

This chain joins TRBV9 and TRBJ1-5; D might be TRBD1 (5 bases). In germline, CDR1 is SGDLS, CDR2 YYNGEE. V lost 0 bases and J lost 10, with 14 bases in between. This CDR3 spans 14 amino acids. The DNA of the CDR3 is TGTGCCAGCAGCGTAGGGGGGAATCAAGAACCCCAGCATTTT. It specifies CASSVGGNQEPQHF.

This chain joins TRBV29-1 and TRBJ2-7; 12 positions agree with TRBD1. Germline V gene sequence: CDR1 SQVTM, CDR2 ANQGSEA. CDR3 length: 12 amino acids. V lost 6 bases, J lost 4 bases, and 1 base stayed unmatched. CDR3: CSVGQGAYEQYF. The DNA of the CDR3 is TGCAGCGTGGGACAGGGGGCATACGAGCAGTACTTC.

This clone was recorded only once. The chain combines TRBV19 with TRBJ2-2; TRBD2 might be the D (5 bases). V was shortened by 0 bases and J by 1 base, with 9 bases between the two germline ends. The length of the CDR3 is 16 residues. Germline assignment: CDR1 LNHDA and CDR2 SQIVND (reference sequence). The CDR3 bases are TGTGCCAGTAGTATAGACGGCGGGTGGAACACCGGGGAGCTGTTTTTT. This translates into CASSIDGGWNTGELFF.

This clone was picked up a small number of times. The chain links TRBV15 to TRBJ1-3, with unresolved D. The CDR3 spans 16 residues. V was trimmed by 0 bases and J by 4 bases, leaving 13 bases between them. Germline loops: CDR1 LNHNV, CDR2 YYDKDF (reference sequence). The CDR3 spells CATSRDRTGVGNTIYF. The CDR3 region has the DNA TGTGCCACCAGCAGAGATCGGACCGGGGTCGGAAACACCATATATTTT.

The V gene is TRBV11-3, the J gene TRBJ1-5; 7 positions agree with TRBD1. The CDR3 runs 15 residues. V dropped 5 bases and J dropped 2; count of bases not matched to a gene: 6. The germline V gene encodes CDR1 SGHNT and CDR2 YENEEA. The CDR3 spells CASSPRTGGNQPQHF. In DNA form, the CDR3 reads TGTGCCAGCAGCCCCCGGACAGGCGGCAATCAGCCCCAGCATTTT.

This clone is medium-sized in the sample. This rearrangement joins TRBV6-8 to TRBJ1-2; D ambiguous. Trimming shortened V by 0 bases and J by 5 bases, and 7 bases separated the two germline ends. This CDR3 is built from 13 residues. Germline values: CDR1 MNHGY, CDR2 SAAAGT. CDR3 in amino acids: CASSYSRYYGYTF. CDR3 nucleotide sequence: TGTGCCAGCAGTTACTCGAGGTATTATGGCTACACCTTC.

V and J are TRBV30 and TRBJ1-2, with TRBD1 matching over 8 bases. V was clipped by 2 bases and J by 7 bases; unmatched bases: 12. CDR3 size: 15 residues. Germline CDR1 is GTSNPN and CDR2 is SVGIG (reference sequence). The CDR3 sequence is CAWSTFGQGGVGYTF. In DNA, the CDR3 is TGTGCCTGGAGTACCTTCGGACAGGGTGGAGTTGGCTACACCTTC.

V usage is TRBV11-3 and J usage is TRBJ2-2, with TRBD2 matching 7 bases. There are 18 residues in the CDR3. The V gene end was trimmed by 2 bases and the J gene end by 5 bases; junction bases not matched to a gene: 14. The germline gives CDR1 SGHNT, CDR2 YENEEA. The CDR3, as DNA: TGTGCCAGCAGCTTAAAGTCACGAGGCGGGAGTAGGACCGGGGAGCTGTTTTTT. Protein: CASSLKSRGGSRTGELFF. Complete variable domain (other parts from reference TRBV11-3 and TRBJ2-2): EAGVVQSPRYKIIEKKQPVAFWCNPISGHNTLYWYLQNLGQGPELLIRYENEEAVDDSQLPKDRFSAERLKGVDSTLKIQPAELGDSAVYLCASSLKSRGGSRTGELFFGEGSRLTVL.

J is TRBJ2-7 and V is TRBV12-5, with D tentatively TRBD1 (6 bases). The CDR3 extends over 12 amino acids. CDR1 and CDR2 (germline): LGHNT, FRNRAP. CDR3 residues: CASRGSSYEQYF. CDR3 in DNA: TGTGCCTCCAGGGGCAGCTCCTACGAGCAGTACTTC.

This chain links TRBV7-8 with TRBJ2-7; TRBD1 might be the D (6 bases). The CDR3 has 14 residues. V was trimmed by 2 bases and J by 3 bases, leaving 11 bases between them. Germline V gene data show CDR1 as SGHVS and CDR2 as FQNEAQ. CDR3: CASSLTGQIYEQYF. The CDR3 region has the DNA TGTGCCAGCAGCTTAACAGGGCAGATCTACGAGCAGTACTTC.

This clone was recorded a few times. The chain is built from TRBV11-3 and TRBJ2-1; TRBD2 aligns across 10 bases. Germline V gene data show CDR1 as SGHNT and CDR2 as YENEEA. The V gene end was trimmed by 1 base and the J gene end by 12 bases; junction bases not matched to a gene: 18. This CDR3 is 18 amino acids long. CDR3 protein: CASSLVGGTGSSGGTQFF. The CDR3 nucleotides are TGTGCCAGCAGCTTAGTTGGTGGCACCGGGTCTAGCGGGGGAACGCAGTTCTTC.

This clone showed up just a few times. V and J are TRBV11-3 and TRBJ2-2; 10 bases are shared with TRBD1. With V trimmed by 7 bases and J by 5 bases, 7 bases remained unmatched. The CDR3 sequence is 15 residues long. In germline, CDR1 is SGHNT, CDR2 YENEEA. The CDR3 DNA sequence: TGTGCCAGCATCCAGGGACAGGGGATAACCGGGGAGCTGTTTTTT. It specifies CASIQGQGITGELFF. The full variable domain, with the rest looked up from reference TRBV11-3 and TRBJ2-2, is EAGVVQSPRYKIIEKKQPVAFWCNPISGHNTLYWYLQNLGQGPELLIRYENEEAVDDSQLPKDRFSAERLKGVDSTLKIQPAELGDSAVYLCASIQGQGITGELFFGEGSRLTVL.

This clone was detected once. The genes are TRBV29-1 and TRBJ2-1; TRBD2 matches 10 bases. CDR1 is SQVTM and CDR2 is ANQGSEA in the germline V gene. The CDR3 has 14 amino acids. Germline trimming cut 6 bases from V and 5 bases from J; bases unmatched to any gene: 7. The CDR3 sequence: CSVETSGYHNEQFF. DNA for the CDR3: TGCAGCGTCGAGACTAGCGGGTACCACAATGAGCAGTTCTTC.

The genes are TRBV6-8 and TRBJ1-2, with TRBD1 matching over 7 bases. The trim removed 3 bases at V and 3 bases at J, leaving 4 bases unmatched. CDR3 length equals 14 residues. Germline V lookup: CDR1 MNHGY, CDR2 SAAAGT. CDR3 bases: TGTGCCAGCAGTTATGGAGGGGGCTACTATGGCTACACCTTC. Translating gives CASSYGGGYYGYTF.

The rearrangement joins TRBV9 to TRBJ1-1, with D maybe TRBD1 (6 bases). Germline V CDR1 and CDR2: SGDLS, YYNGEE. This CDR3 comprises 15 residues. Deletions cut 4 bases from V and 1 base from J, with 14 bases between. The CDR3 region has the DNA TGTGCCAGCAGCCTCGGGACACTCGGGAACACTGAAGCTTTCTTT. As protein: CASSLGTLGNTEAFF.

The chain links TRBV14 to TRBJ2-7; 9 bases fit TRBD1. Trimming removed 5 bases from V and 4 bases from J; junction bases left unmatched: 9. This CDR3 contains 15 residues. Germline V lookup: CDR1 SGHDN, CDR2 FVKESK. The CDR3 loop reads CASSNSGQGPYEQYF. CDR3 coding DNA: TGTGCCAGCAGCAACTCGGGACAGGGACCATACGAGCAGTACTTC.

This clone was detected a few times. The chain links TRBV11-3 to TRBJ2-5, with a tentative D call TRBD1 (6 bases). CDR1 and CDR2 (germline): SGHNT, YENEEA. Trimming pared 6 bases from V and 0 bases from J, leaving 11 bases between. The CDR3 loop spans 14 amino acids. The CDR3 loop reads CASRPGQNQETQYF. CDR3 coding DNA: TGTGCCAGCAGACCTGGACAGAACCAAGAGACCCAGTACTTC.

This clone was counted between two and nine times. This chain joins TRBV6-8 and TRBJ2-1; D possibly uses TRBD1 or TRBD2 (5 bases each). V lost 5 bases and J lost 8, with 16 bases in between. Germline V gives CDR1 MNHGY, CDR2 SAAAGT. The CDR3 length is 14 residues. The CDR3 reads CASSTGLAGHEQFF. CDR3 DNA: TGTGCCAGCAGTACGGGGCTAGCAGGCCATGAGCAGTTCTTC.

The J gene is TRBJ2-2, the V gene TRBV9, with D perhaps TRBD2 (6 bases). Germline CDR1 is SGDLS and CDR2 is YYNGEE. V was trimmed by 4 bases and J by 5 bases, leaving 9 bases between them. This CDR3 comprises 13 residues. The CDR3 region is CASSPGTTGELFF. In DNA form, the CDR3 reads TGTGCCAGCAGCCCCGGGACTACCGGGGAGCTGTTTTTT. The variable domain in full, with the rest retrieved from reference TRBV9 and TRBJ2-2, is DSGVTQTPKHLITATGQRVTLRCSPRSGDLSVYWYQQSLDQGLQFLIQYYNGEERAKGNILERFSAQQFPDLHSELNLSSLELGDSALYFCASSPGTTGELFFGEGSRLTVL.

The chain links TRBV30 to TRBJ2-2; D perhaps matches TRBD2 (7 bases). From germline, CDR1 is GTSNPN and CDR2 SVGIG (reference sequence). Trimming cost V 4 bases and J 2 bases, with 11 bases left between them. This CDR3 spans 14 amino acids. This CDR3 is CAWKGGTNTGELFF. As DNA, the CDR3 is TGTGCCTGGAAGGGGGGGACTAACACCGGGGAGCTGTTTTTT.

The V and J genes are TRBV6-8 and TRBJ2-1; 11 nucleotides align to TRBD2. After removal of 6 bases from V and 6 bases from J, the junction contained 7 bases not matched to a gene. This CDR3 is built from 15 residues. From germline, CDR1 is MNHGY and CDR2 SAAAGT. CDR3 nucleotides: TGTGCCAGCAGCTCAAGACTAGCGGGACCCAATGAGCAGTTCTTC. It specifies CASSSRLAGPNEQFF.

This clone was detected a few times. The chain links TRBV6-8 to TRBJ1-1, with D tentatively TRBD1 (5 bases). V gave up 10 bases and J gave up 0 bases, with 12 bases separating them. The germline gives CDR1 MNHGY, CDR2 SAAAGT. The CDR3 runs to 13 residues. CDR3 sequence reads: CATGKGMNTEAFF. The DNA for the CDR3 is TGTGCCACAGGGAAGGGGATGAACACTGAAGCTTTCTTT.

This sequence joins TRBV9 and TRBJ2-5, with TRBD2 as a possible D gene (6 bases). V lost 3 bases and J lost 6, with 15 bases in between. CDR1 and CDR2 (germline): SGDLS, YYNGEE. This CDR3 region has 14 residues. The DNA of the CDR3 is TGTGCCAGCAGCGCCCCGGGCGGAGGGCAGACCCAGTACTTC. It yields the protein CASSAPGGGQTQYF.

V gene TRBV18 combines with J gene TRBJ1-2; D unresolved. The CDR3 runs to 13 residues. CDR1 KGHSH and CDR2 LQKENI come from the germline V gene. V was pared by 3 bases and J by 10 bases, with 15 bases between. The CDR3 reads CASSPPGVWAYTF. CDR3 nucleotide sequence: TGTGCCAGCTCACCCCCTGGGGTCTGGGCCTACACCTTC.

In DNA, the CDR3 is TGCGCCAGCAGCTTAGGGACAGGAGTCACCGGGGAGCTGTTTTTT. Its translation: CASSLGTGVTGELFF. The chain combines TRBV5-1 with TRBJ2-2; 8 nucleotides align to TRBD1. CDR1 is SGHRS and CDR2 is YFSETQ in the germline V gene. CDR3 length equals 15 residues. The J segment lost 4 bases and the V segment lost 2 bases, leaving 4 bases of the junction unmatched.